Reported below is one T cell receptor beta chain. These data originate in a study of blood T cell repertoires in COVID-19. The CDR3 runs 15 residues. Germline V CDR1 and CDR2: LNHDA, SQIVND (reference sequence). V dropped 5 bases and J dropped 7; count of bases not matched to a gene: 9. Only in-frame clones appear in the TCRdb table, and some are missing; sequencing was by immunoSEQ multiplex PCR. The sample includes approximately 220,000 clones, less than 90% seen only once; the top ten take around 2.6%. Participant age was 18 to 89 years, and participants resided in about 25 US areas. Cohorts were assigned according to the clinical history that participants reported.

This TCR came from a woman in her twenties or thirties who had recovered from COVID-19. This chain joins TRBV19 and TRBJ1-4, with TRBD1 matching over 8 bases. Sequencing was carried out using PBMCs or T cells enriched from blood (not recorded which). The CDR3 nucleotides read TGTGCCAGTAGTGGAGGGACAGGTCGAGGTGAAAAACTGTTTTTT. It is translated as CASSGGTGRGEKLFF.